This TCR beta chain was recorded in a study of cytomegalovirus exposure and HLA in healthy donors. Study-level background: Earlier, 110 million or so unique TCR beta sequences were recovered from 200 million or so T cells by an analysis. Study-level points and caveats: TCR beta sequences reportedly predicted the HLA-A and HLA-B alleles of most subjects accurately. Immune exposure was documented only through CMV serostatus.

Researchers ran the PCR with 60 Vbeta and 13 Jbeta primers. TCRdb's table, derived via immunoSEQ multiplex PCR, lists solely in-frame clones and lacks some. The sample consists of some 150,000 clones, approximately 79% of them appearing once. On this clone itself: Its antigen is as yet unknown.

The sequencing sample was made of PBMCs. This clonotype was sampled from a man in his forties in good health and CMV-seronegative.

This CDR3 is CASSHDTEETQYF. DNA of the CDR3: TGTGCCAGCAGCCACGATACGGAAGAGACCCAGTACTTC. The rearrangement links TRBV4-2 to TRBJ2-5; D is uncertain. The CDR3 runs to 13 residues. Germline loops: CDR1 LGHNA, CDR2 YNFKEQ. The V and J ends lost 3 bases and 3 bases respectively, with 8 bases between them.